This T cell receptor (beta chain) was retrieved from a study of T cells after posttransplantation cyclophosphamide. Using immunoSEQ multiplex PCR, the repertoire was profiled, and TCRdb retains in-frame clones only, with some absent. The sample includes nearly 7,000 clones, over 70% seen only once; the top ten take over 20%. Between the trimmed V and J ends, which lost 0 bases and 6 bases, there was a span of 12 bases. Germline values: CDR1 LGHNA, CDR2 YNFKEQ. The CDR3 extends over 15 amino acids. This receptor was obtained from a woman aged 50 to 60 in good health and a related stem cell transplant donor. This chain joins TRBV4-2 and TRBJ2-1, with D unclear. The sample was memory CD4+ T cells sorted from blood. CDR3 nucleotide sequence: TGTGCCAGCAGCCAAGAGGTTTTAGTCCGCAATGAGCAGTTCTTC. It yields the protein CASSQEVLVRNEQFF.